This TCR beta chain was retrieved from a study of CD8 T cells in ankylosing spondylitis. Whole-study results and caveats: Fewer than ten highly homologous variants made up a TCR beta motif that seemed to typify ankylosing spondylitis blood. Within matched ankylosing spondylitis synovial fluid, disease-linked clones were reportedly significantly enriched.

As for this clonotype: Antigen unknown.

V gave up 2 bases and J gave up 2 bases; unmatched junction bases: 6. The CDR3 loop spans 16 amino acids. Germline assignment: CDR1 DFQATT and CDR2 SNEGSKA (reference sequence). Libraries for TCR beta were made by quantitative 5'-RACE with molecular barcodes. TCRdb itself ran the 5' RACE reads through MiXCR, one entry per CDR3 protein. The table lists some 87,000 distinct CDR3 sequences, approximately 9% of them singletons. The source material was blood, either unsorted or a sorted T cell fraction (not recorded which). The chain has TRBV20-1 and TRBJ2-7, with 13 bases fitting TRBD2. This TCR derives from a male donor with ankylosing spondylitis or in good health (not recorded which). The CDR3 DNA reads TGCAGTGCTAGATTTAGGACTAGCGGGGGCACCTACGAGCAGTACTTC. It yields the protein CSARFRTSGGTYEQYF.